Listed below are T cell receptor beta chains from one sample, sequenced in a study of shared clonotypes between healthy human individuals. Assay used: immunoSEQ multiplex PCR; TCRdb lists only in-frame clones, some missing. The sample has roughly 2.5 million clones, around 90% seen once; the top ten hold 0.14%. Material for sequencing was naive CD4+ T cells sorted from blood. All receptors come from a man younger than 30 in good health. The CDR3 runs from the conserved cysteine through the conserved F or W. Fields, in order: D gene, V gene, clone size, J gene, CDR3 DNA, CDR3 protein. D genes are given only for firm matches. The listing skips clone size in some rows; elsewhere it reads once, few, many or a size class.

>NA|TRBV15|NA|TRBJ1-5
TGTGCCACCAGCACCCTCGACATCGGTCAGCCCCAGCATTTT
CATSTLDIGQPQHF
>NA|TRBV5-1|NA|TRBJ2-3
TGCGCCAGCAGCCCGGGGGCTAGCACAGATACGCAGTATTTT
CASSPGASTDTQYF
>TRBD1|TRBV4-2|once|TRBJ2-7
TGTGCCAGCAGCCAAGATCCCGACAGGGGGGGCGAGCAGTACTTC
CASSQDPDRGGEQYF
>NA|TRBV21-1|NA|TRBJ1-5
TGTGCCAGCAGCAAAGCGCTTATCATCCGGGACAGGGGGACTCAGCCCCAGCATTTT
CASSKALIIRDRGTQPQHF
>NA|TRBV6-5|NA|TRBJ2-7
TGTGCCAGCAGTTACCGTAGCTCCTACGAGCAGTACTTC
CASSYRSSYEQYF
>NA|TRBV2|NA|TRBJ2-1
TGTGCCAGCAGTGAAAATGAGCAGTTCTTC
CASSENEQFF
>NA|TRBV5-8|once|TRBJ2-7
TGTGCCAGCTCCATACAATGGGGACAATCCCATTACTTC
CASSIQWGQSHYF
>TRBD2|TRBV5-1|NA|TRBJ2-3
TGCGCCAGCAGCTTGGGACTAGCGGAAAGCACAGATACGCAGTATTTT
CASSLGLAESTDTQYF
>NA|TRBV15|NA|TRBJ1-4
TGTGCCACCAGCAGCCAACTAGTACGGGGTGAAAAACTGTTTTTT
CATSSQLVRGEKLFF
>TRBD1|TRBV5-8|NA|TRBJ1-6
TGTGCCAGCAGCTTGGAGGGACAGGTCAATTCACCCCTCCACTTT
CASSLEGQVNSPLHF
>NA|TRBV18|NA|TRBJ1-1
TGTGCCAGCTCACCCCTAACGGGAGACACTGAAGCTTTCTTT
CASSPLTGDTEAFF
>NA|TRBV7-9|NA|TRBJ2-3
TGTGCCAGCAGCCGGGTGGAGAACACAGATACGCAGTATTTT
CASSRVENTDTQYF
>NA|TRBV7-2|NA|TRBJ2-5
TGTGCCAGCAGCTTTTACGTTGACGCCCAAGAGACCCAGTACTTC
CASSFYVDAQETQYF
>NA|TRBV10-3|NA|TRBJ1-6
TGTGCCATCAGTGAGTCGAAGGGAAGGGGTGTACCCCTCCACTTT
CAISESKGRGVPLHF
>NA|TRBV5-5|NA|TRBJ2-3
TGTGCCAGCAGCTTGATCGGAGGAGATACGCAGTATTTT
CASSLIGGDTQYF
>NA|TRBV15|NA|TRBJ2-2
TGTGCCACCAGTCGAATTCAGTCCGCCGGGGAGCTGTTTTTT
CATSRIQSAGELFF
>NA|TRBV11-2|once|TRBJ1-2
TGTGCCAGCAGCTTAGCGGGCTATGGCTACACCTTC
CASSLAGYGYTF
>NA|TRBV28|once|TRBJ1-2
TGTGCCAGCAGGCACAGCTCTAACTATGGCTACACCTTC
CASRHSSNYGYTF
>NA|TRBV18|NA|TRBJ1-2
TGTGCCAGCTCACCACCACGGGACAACTATGGCTACACCTTC
CASSPPRDNYGYTF
>NA|TRBV10-2|NA|TRBJ2-5
TGCGCCAGCAGTGAGGGTGCGCGGGGAGAGACCCAGTACTTC
CASSEGARGETQYF
>TRBD2|TRBV6-5|NA|TRBJ2-4
TGTGCCAGCAGTTCGGGGGGGCGAACCGGCAACATTCAGTACTTC
CASSSGGRTGNIQYF
>NA|TRBV5-1|NA|TRBJ2-1
TGCGCCAGCAGTTTTGGGGGGCGCGAATGGGATGAGCAGTTCTTC
CASSFGGREWDEQFF
>TRBD2|TRBV15|NA|TRBJ2-1
TGTGCCACCAGCAGAGATAGCGGGACCTCTAGCTCCTACAATGAGCAGTTCTTC
CATSRDSGTSSSYNEQFF
>TRBD2|TRBV27|NA|TRBJ2-5
TGTGCCAGCAGACATCTAGCGGCACAAGAGACCCAGTACTTC
CASRHLAAQETQYF
>TRBD2|TRBV7-3|NA|TRBJ2-3
TGTGCCAGCAGCCCTGGACTAGCGGGGGGTACGCAGTATTTT
CASSPGLAGGTQYF
>TRBD1|TRBV25-1|NA|TRBJ2-1
TGTGCCAGCGGCTTACAGGGGGCTATCATCAATGAGCAGTTCTTC
CASGLQGAIINEQFF
>NA|TRBV2|once|TRBJ1-5
TGTGCCAGCAGTGCAGATTCGGAGGGAACCCAGCCCCAGCATTTT
CASSADSEGTQPQHF
>TRBD1|TRBV10-3|NA|TRBJ2-1
TGTGCCATCAGTCCCGACAGGGGGGCCTACAATGAGCAGTTCTTC
CAISPDRGAYNEQFF
>TRBD1|TRBV19|NA|TRBJ1-5
TGTGCCAGTAGGGGGACAGGCCTTAGCAATCAGCCCCAGCATTTT
CASRGTGLSNQPQHF
>TRBD1|TRBV5-1|once|TRBJ2-5
TGCGCCAGCAGCGAACTATCGACAGGGATCGGAGAGACCCAGTACTTC
CASSELSTGIGETQYF
>NA|TRBV6-1|NA|TRBJ1-1
TGTGCCAGCAGTGAATCCAGGAACACTGAAGCTTTCTTT
CASSESRNTEAFF
>NA|TRBV6-1|once|TRBJ2-5
TGTGCCAGCAGCGCTGGACGGTTACAAGAGACCCAGTACTTC
CASSAGRLQETQYF
>TRBD1|TRBV6-1|NA|TRBJ1-2
TGTGCCAGCAGTGAAGGTCTGTCGGGGACAGGGTATGGCTACACCTTC
CASSEGLSGTGYGYTF
>TRBD1|TRBV7-9|NA|TRBJ2-2
TGTGCCAGCAGCCGCCCTGGGACAGCCAACACCGGGGAGCTGTTTTTT
CASSRPGTANTGELFF
>NA|TRBV7-8|NA|TRBJ1-2
TGTGCCAGCAGCCCCGCCGTCTTAGCGGGGCTGAGGGTTAACGGCTACACCTTC
CASSPAVLAGLRVNGYTF
>NA|TRBV19|NA|TRBJ1-5
TGTGCCAGTAAAGAATCAGGGGCCTTGAATCAGCCCCAGCATTTT
CASKESGALNQPQHF
>NA|TRBV27|NA|TRBJ1-4
TGTGCCAGCAGCCGCGACCGGGTAGCGTCAACTAATGAAAAACTGTTTTTT
CASSRDRVASTNEKLFF
>NA|TRBV10-2|NA|TRBJ2-7
TGCGCCAGCAGTGAGTCGCTTGGGGTATACGAGCAGTACTTC
CASSESLGVYEQYF
>NA|TRBV29-1|NA|TRBJ2-5
TGCAGCGTTGAAGATGGCGGGGCAACCCAGTACTTC
CSVEDGGATQYF
>TRBD1|TRBV19|NA|TRBJ2-7
TGTGCCAGTAGTACCGGACAGGCTTACTCCTACGAGCAGTACTTC
CASSTGQAYSYEQYF
>NA|TRBV11-2|NA|TRBJ2-7
TGTGCCAGCAGCTTAGTCGGCAACGAGCAGTACTTC
CASSLVGNEQYF
>NA|TRBV25-1|NA|TRBJ1-2
TGTGCCAGCAGTGGGGCTCGGTTCGGCTACACCTTC
CASSGARFGYTF
>NA|TRBV7-9|once|TRBJ2-5
TGTGCCAGCAGCTATACAGTTATCCAAGAGACCCAGTACTTC
CASSYTVIQETQYF
>NA|TRBV5-1|NA|TRBJ2-3
TGCGCCAGCAGACTTGGGCCTAGCACAGATACGCAGTATTTT
CASRLGPSTDTQYF
>TRBD2|TRBV6-1|NA|TRBJ2-7
TGTGCCAGCAGTGAATTAGCGGGAGGGCCCTACGAGCAGTACTTC
CASSELAGGPYEQYF
>NA|TRBV10-3|NA|TRBJ2-5
TGTGCCATCAGACCTTCTAACGGACGGACCCAAGAGACCCAGTACTTC
CAIRPSNGRTQETQYF
>TRBD2|TRBV7-7|NA|TRBJ2-5
TGTGCTAGCAGCTTACTAGCGGGAAGTCTGGGAGAGACCCAGTACTTC
CASSLLAGSLGETQYF
>NA|TRBV7-2|NA|TRBJ2-3
TGTGCCAGCAGCTTAGAGGGATGGGATATGGATACGCAGTATTTT
CASSLEGWDMDTQYF
>NA|TRBV5-1|NA|TRBJ1-1
TGCGCCAGCAGCCCAACCTTTGTAGGGGCAGGCACTGAAGCTTTCTTT
CASSPTFVGAGTEAFF
>NA|TRBV11-2|NA|TRBJ2-7
TGTGCCAGCGCATTTCCGGGCACCTACGAGCAGTACTTC
CASAFPGTYEQYF
>TRBD1|TRBV10-3|NA|TRBJ2-2
TGTGCCATCAGCCCACGGGACAGAAGAAACACCGGGGAGCTGTTTTTT
CAISPRDRRNTGELFF
>TRBD2|TRBV10-3|NA|TRBJ2-5
TGTGCCATCAGTGAATTAGCGGGAGGCCGGGAGCAGTACTTC
CAISELAGGREQYF
>NA|TRBV9|NA|TRBJ2-7
TGTGCCAGCAGCGCCGAGCACAGCTCCTACGAGCAGTACTTC
CASSAEHSSYEQYF
>NA|TRBV5-1|few|TRBJ2-3
TGCGCCAGCAGCTCCGGGACCCACACAGATACGCAGTATTTT
CASSSGTHTDTQYF
>NA|TRBV6-6|once|TRBJ2-3
TGTGCCAGCAGTTACTCGTCGGGGGCAGGCACAGATACGCAGTATTTT
CASSYSSGAGTDTQYF
>TRBD1|TRBV11-2|once|TRBJ1-2
TGTGCCAGCAGCTTAGATCGGACAGGCGGTCCGAGATTAAACTATGGCTACACCTTC
CASSLDRTGGPRLNYGYTF
>NA|TRBV30|few|TRBJ1-2
TGTGCCTGGAGTGTATTGGCTACCTCCGGCTACACCTTC
CAWSVLATSGYTF